This T cell receptor beta chain was recorded in a study of blood T cell repertoires in COVID-19. Whole-study context: Samples representing acute and convalescent COVID-19 were sourced from the United States, Italy and Spain. T cells, B-cell-depleted T cells, or PBMCs provided the cDNA or gDNA that served as material.

Under the authors' procedure: Estimates of nucleated cell counts were drawn from the amplification of reference gene primers. Data came from immunoSEQ multiplex PCR; TCRdb stores just in-frame clones and leaves some out. The V and J calls and clone size were taken over from that table, and D and trimming were inferred from the DNA. The sample shows under 250,000 clones, 65% to 90% of them seen only once. The V gene lost 4 bases and the J gene lost 7 bases, with 19 bases spanning the gap. The CDR3 has 16 residues. CDR1 and CDR2 (germline): LNHDA, SQIVND (reference sequence). The clonotype was recovered from a man aged 50-59 years with COVID-19, enrolled during active disease. Input material: peripheral blood. This chain links TRBV19 with TRBJ1-4; D possibly corresponds to TRBD1 (6 bases). The CDR3 loop is CASSTLPQGASEKLFF. CDR3 nucleotides: TGTGCCAGTAGTACCCTCCCACAGGGTGCTAGTGAAAAACTGTTTTTT.